At least ten counts were recorded for the clone carrying this T cell receptor (beta chain). From roughly 21-30 mg of unsorted bulk tissue, DNA and RNA were co-extracted together. The sample belongs to a study of tumor-infiltrating lymphocytes in primary liver carcinoma. Researchers generated TCR beta cDNA from around 0.55 ug of total RNA, relying on a constant-region primer. The TCR beta library was amplified through three nested multiplex PCR rounds in a modified ARM-PCR procedure. In the first two PCR rounds, TRBV1-TRBV30 forward primers were paired with a C-beta reverse primer, and each round lasted approximately 10 cycles. TCRdb called the multiplex PCR reads again in MiXCR, with one record for every CDR3 protein. The sample lists roughly 22,000 distinct CDR3 sequences, over 75% seen once, with less than 40% in the top ten. This CDR3 spans 17 amino acids. Per the germline V gene, CDR1 is MDHEN and CDR2 is SYDVKM. V shed 2 bases and J shed 3 bases, with 16 bases lying between them.

This chain connects TRBV28 to TRBJ1-4; perhaps TRBD1 as D (5 bases). The receptor comes from a woman aged 25 to 39 with primary liver carcinoma and hepatitis B virus infection. Sequenced material: liver tumor tissue from sampling region 2. Subset of the sample: tumor region T2, inferior pole. The CDR3 loop is CASSLTGVGHSNEKLFF. For the CDR3, the DNA is TGTGCCAGCAGTTTAACCGGGGTGGGGCATTCTAATGAAAAACTGTTTTTT.